The clone carrying this T cell receptor beta chain was picked up one time. Its antigen remains unknown. The data stem from a study of cytomegalovirus exposure and HLA in healthy donors. PCR employed 60 Vbeta and 13 Jbeta primers. Clones were read by immunoSEQ multiplex PCR, and TCRdb kept only the in-frame ones, dropping some. The table includes around 170,000 clones, 75% to 90% detected once. Findings and limits, study-wide: Previous analysis showed most TCR beta V segments were productive about 90% or about 30% of the time. A later analysis by the authors found several of the most significant clusters apparently linked to common viral pathogens. One cluster of highly shared sequence variants probably arose as a sequencing artifact.

Germline CDR1 is SGHTA and CDR2 is FQGNSA. CDR3 length equals 16 residues. V was pared by 0 bases and J by 5 bases, with 7 bases of the junction left unmatched. Sequenced sample: PBMCs. The TCR originated in a woman aged 45-59 years in good health and CMV-seropositive. The chain employs TRBV7-2 and TRBJ2-5, with 9 bases matching TRBD2. The chain's CDR3 is CASSLAQSGGIETQYF. The DNA of the CDR3 is TGTGCCAGCAGCTTAGCGCAAAGCGGGGGGATTGAGACCCAGTACTTC.